A single sample gave rise to the 8 T cell receptor beta chains below, sequenced in a study of OX40 agonist ivuxolimab in advanced cancers. The table came from immunoSEQ multiplex PCR; TCRdb's copy has only in-frame clones and leaves some out. In the table there are about 18,000 clones, more than 65% of which are singletons. The source material was CD4+ or CD8+ T cells sorted from blood, sampled in a trial of the OX40 agonist ivuxolimab. All receptors come from an adult with an advanced solid tumor such as melanoma, head and neck, liver or kidney cancer.

The rearrangement joins TRBV6-6 to TRBJ2-2, with TRBD2 as a possible D gene (6 bases). The CDR3 totals 14 residues. Germline CDR1 is MNHNY and CDR2 is SVGAGI (reference sequence). With 7 bases removed from V and 6 bases from J, the gap between germline ends came to 15 bases. CDR3 DNA sequence: TGTGCCAGCAACCACGTAGGAGGGGCCGGGGAGCTGTTTTTT. Its translation is CASNHVGGAGELFF.

This chain connects TRBV30 to TRBJ2-2, with no clear D. Germline lookup yields CDR1 GTSNPN and CDR2 SVGIG (reference sequence). CDR3 length: 14 amino acids. Trimming removed 2 bases at V and 2 bases at J, with 9 bases between. The CDR3 region has the DNA TGTGCCTGGAGTTTGGAGCACAACACCGGGGAGCTGTTTTTT. Translated: CAWSLEHNTGELFF.

The chain employs TRBV9 and TRBJ2-3; the D gene is possibly TRBD2 (6 bases). The CDR3 extends over 16 amino acids. V lost 0 bases, J lost 5 bases, and 16 bases lay in between. Germline V lookup: CDR1 SGDLS, CDR2 YYNGEE. The CDR3 region is CASSVGSGTGGDTQYF. The DNA for the CDR3 is TGTGCCAGCAGCGTAGGATCGGGGACCGGGGGAGATACGCAGTATTTT.

This clone was seen a handful of times. The chain uses TRBV7-9 and TRBJ2-2; 8 nucleotides agree with TRBD1. Germline values: CDR1 SEHNR, CDR2 FQNEAQ (reference sequence). The CDR3 totals 16 residues. With 1 base clipped from V and 2 bases from J, the junction kept 3 bases outside the gene matches. CDR3 amino acids: CASSLGQGANTGELFF. The CDR3 region has the DNA TGTGCCAGCAGCTTAGGCCAGGGGGCAAACACCGGGGAGCTGTTTTTT.

This sequence joins TRBV6-1 and TRBJ2-5; D might be TRBD2 (5 bases). This CDR3 comprises 16 residues. Trimming shortened V by 0 bases and J by 5 bases, and 16 bases separated the two germline ends. In germline, CDR1 is MNHNS, CDR2 SASEGT. CDR3 in amino acids: CASSEAHASIWETQYF. DNA for the CDR3: TGTGCCAGCAGTGAAGCGCATGCTAGCATCTGGGAGACCCAGTACTTC.

This clone came up a few times. This chain uses TRBV4-3 with TRBJ2-7, with D tentatively TRBD2 (6 bases). Between the trimmed V and J ends, which lost 1 base and 0 bases, there was a span of 13 bases. The CDR3 length is 16 residues. In germline, CDR1 is LGHNA, CDR2 YSLEER. The CDR3 DNA reads as TGCGCCAGCAGCCAAGGGTTGGGAGGAAGCTCCTACGAGCAGTACTTC. Translated: CASSQGLGGSSYEQYF.

The chain is built from TRBV28 and TRBJ2-3; D unresolved. The length of the CDR3 is 12 residues. V was cut by 5 bases and J by 8 bases, with 11 bases left in between. Germline V gene lookup returns CDR1 MDHEN and CDR2 SYDVKM. The DNA for the CDR3 is TGTGCCAGCAGTCTCGACCTCGCTACGCAGTATTTT. Residues: CASSLDLATQYF.

By sample share, this clone is medium-sized (0.01 to 0.1%). The rearrangement joins TRBV6-6 to TRBJ1-3; 10 nucleotides agree with TRBD1. Trimming cost V 4 bases and J 7 bases; bases outside gene matches: 7. Germline values: CDR1 MNHNY, CDR2 SVGAGI (reference sequence). This CDR3 has 15 residues. The CDR3 here is CASSSTGGSMNTIYF. As DNA, the CDR3 is TGTGCCAGCAGTTCGACAGGGGGCAGTATGAACACCATATATTTT.